The T cell receptor beta chain under discussion was sequenced for a study of CD4 and CD8 cells across lung adenocarcinoma regions. The patients had localized lung adenocarcinoma, a non-small cell subtype. Points on this clonotype: Mismatch with germline at one junction end may stem from a read error.

One entry per CDR3 protein results from TCRdb running MiXCR on the PCR reads. The sample lists 20,000 to 25,000 distinct CDR3 sequences, roughly 54% occurring once. The sample taken for sequencing was CD8+ T cells from the center of a lung tumor. The receptor was isolated from a female donor with lung adenocarcinoma. The CD4 and CD8 labels of this study may be unreliable.

The DNA of the CDR3 is TGTGCCAGCAGATCTACCGGGACTAGCGGGAGGGCAAAGCCCGATACGCAGTTTTTT. Translated, it gives CASRSTGTSGRAKPDTQFF. This chain connects TRBV6-1 to TRBJ2-3; 16 bases map to TRBD2. The V gene's germline CDR1 is MNHNS and CDR2 SASEGT. There are 19 residues in the CDR3.